This TCR beta chain derives from a study of CXCR3-negative and CXCR3-positive naive CD8 T cells. The CDR3 covers 17 residues. Germline V gene data show CDR1 as LGHNA and CDR2 as YSLEER. This clonotype is labeled medium-sized based on frequency. Researchers prepared the TRB cDNA libraries using 5' RACE with UMI labels. TCRdb re-called the 5' RACE reads; every CDR3 protein appears as one record, without DNA. The specimen's table records about 40,000 distinct CDR3 sequences. This rearrangement joins TRBV4-3 to TRBJ1-6; TCRdb returns TRBD1, unconfirmable since there is no DNA. What was sequenced was memory CD8+ T cells from blood. This TCR was recovered from a human donor in good health. Some clones in this sample may be carry-over from other donors' samples. CDR3 sequence: CASSQDGPGQGYSPLHF.